This T cell receptor beta chain came from a study of blood T cell repertoires in COVID-19. This CDR3 contains 15 residues. The V end was cut by 4 bases, the J end by 5 bases, with 16 bases between. Germline values: CDR1 SGHRS, CDR2 YFSETQ. Original analysis: Estimated nucleated cell counts came from reference gene primer amplification. Using immunoSEQ multiplex PCR, the repertoire was profiled, and TCRdb retains in-frame clones only, with some absent. That table is the source of V, J and clone size, and D and trimming were worked out from the DNA. The sample includes about 250,000 clones, 65% to 85% of them seen just once.

This chain uses TRBV5-1 with TRBJ2-1, with D perhaps TRBD2 (6 bases). The receptor's source is a man aged 80 or over with acute or convalescent COVID-19. Sequenced material: peripheral blood. As DNA, the CDR3 is TGCGCCAGCAGCGAAGTGCCGGAGGGTAACAATGAGCAGTTCTTC. Its translation is CASSEVPEGNNEQFF.